What follows are 10 T cell receptor beta chains derived from one specimen sequenced in a study of patients and donors after allogeneic stem cell transplantation. TCRdb redid the calling of the RT-PCR reads with MiXCR, one entry per CDR3 protein. The sample consists of approximately 210,000 distinct CDR3 sequences, roughly two fifths of them appearing once. Sequenced input: blood, either unsorted or a sorted T cell fraction (not recorded which). These receptors were obtained from a human donor who was either an allogeneic HSCT recipient or a stem cell or donor lymphocyte infusion donor (not recorded which). It is not recorded whose cells these are; they may come from a transplant donor.

The rearrangement links TRBV27 to TRBJ2-7; 8 positions match TRBD2. CDR3 length equals 15 residues. Germline V gene sequence: CDR1 MNHEY, CDR2 SMNVEV (reference sequence). The V gene end was trimmed by 6 bases and the J gene end by 2 bases; junction bases not matched to a gene: 9. CDR3 nucleotide sequence: TGTGCCAGCAGCCCCCTTTTTAGCGGGACCTACGAGCAGTACTTC. Protein product: CASSPLFSGTYEQYF.

This clonotype appeared a single time. J is TRBJ2-3 and V is TRBV7-3; TRBD1 is a possible D gene (6 bases). Trimming took off 5 bases at V and 0 bases at J, with 21 bases between the two ends. Germline loops: CDR1 SGHTA, CDR2 FQGTGA. The CDR3 covers 18 residues. CDR3 sequence reads: CASSPSYTGTPSTDTQYF. The DNA of the CDR3 is TGTGCCAGCAGCCCATCTTATACCGGGACACCTAGCACAGATACGCAGTATTTT. Full variable domain (remainder filled in from reference TRBV7-3 and TRBJ2-3): GAGVSQTPSNKVTEKGKYVELRCDPISGHTALYWYRQSLGQGPEFLIYFQGTGAADDSGLPNDRFFAVRPEGSVSTLKIQRTERGDSAVYLCASSPSYTGTPSTDTQYFGPGTRLTVL.

This chain uses TRBV11-1 with TRBJ2-1; D is undetermined. V was trimmed by 2 bases and J by 1 base, leaving 15 bases between them. This CDR3 has 17 residues. Germline assignment: CDR1 SGHAT and CDR2 FQDESV (reference sequence). The chain's CDR3 is CASSLRSVLRSYNEQFF. Written as DNA, the CDR3 is TGTGCCAGCAGCTTACGAAGTGTTCTAAGATCCTACAATGAGCAGTTCTTC.

The chain's CDR3 is CASSASANSGRTTDTQYF. In DNA, the CDR3 is TGTGCCAGCAGCGCTTCCGCCAATAGCGGGAGGACCACAGATACGCAGTATTTT. J is TRBJ2-3 and V is TRBV9; 10 bases fit TRBD2. The CDR3 covers 18 residues. The ends lost 3 bases at V and 2 bases at J; junction bases unmatched: 12. The germline V gene has CDR1 SGDLS and CDR2 YYNGEE.

This clonotype was found a few times. The chain has TRBV12-3 or TRBV12-4 and TRBJ1-2; tentative D call: TRBD1 (5 bases). The CDR3 sequence is 14 residues long. V gave up 6 bases and J gave up 5 bases, with 16 bases separating them. Here the CDR3 reads CASSLGGEQYGYTF. DNA of the CDR3: TGTGCCAGCAGCCTGGGAGGGGAGCAGTATGGCTACACCTTC.

This clonotype was seen a single time. The chain combines TRBV10-3 with TRBJ1-1; TRBD1 matches at 8 bases. The V segment lost 8 bases and the J segment 1 base; nucleotides outside the gene matches: 9. CDR1 and CDR2 from the germline V gene are ENHRY and SYGVKD. The CDR3 runs 15 residues. The CDR3 sequence is CAIGQGTTRNTEAFF. The CDR3 DNA is TGTGCCATCGGACAGGGCACCACGAGGAACACTGAAGCTTTCTTT.

The chain recombines TRBV28 with TRBJ2-3; TRBD2 matches 8 bases. Germline V gives CDR1 MDHEN, CDR2 SYDVKM. CDR3 length: 14 residues. J gave up 6 bases and V 5 bases, and 7 bases lay outside the gene matches. This chain's CDR3 is CASSRVAGSDTQYF. CDR3 DNA sequence: TGTGCCAGCAGTAGAGTAGCGGGATCGGATACGCAGTATTTT.

The chain has TRBV19 and TRBJ2-2; 10 bases match TRBD2. This CDR3 spans 15 amino acids. With 5 bases clipped from V and 3 bases from J, the junction kept 3 bases outside the gene matches. CDR1 is LNHDA, CDR2 SQIVND, per germline (reference sequence). CDR3 in DNA: TGTGCCAGTAGTCCCGGGACTAGCGACACCGGGGAGCTGTTTTTT. It codes for CASSPGTSDTGELFF.

This clonotype was picked up a small number of times. The V gene is TRBV28, the J gene TRBJ1-2, with D possibly matching TRBD1 (6 bases). CDR3 size: 14 residues. Germline assignment: CDR1 MDHEN and CDR2 SYDVKM. The V gene lost 5 bases and the J gene lost 6 bases, with 16 bases spanning the gap. The CDR3 nucleotides read TGTGCCAGCAGTATCACTGGGGGCAAGGATGGCTACACCTTC. Translated: CASSITGGKDGYTF.

This clonotype appeared a few times. V and J are TRBV29-1 and TRBJ1-1; D may be TRBD1 (5 bases). Between the trimmed V and J ends, which lost 4 bases and 7 bases, there was a span of 19 bases. The germline gives CDR1 SQVTM, CDR2 ANQGSEA. The CDR3 has 14 residues. CDR3 residues: CSVAEEGRRGEAFF. Written as DNA, the CDR3 is TGCAGCGTTGCCGAGGAAGGGCGGAGGGGTGAAGCTTTCTTT.